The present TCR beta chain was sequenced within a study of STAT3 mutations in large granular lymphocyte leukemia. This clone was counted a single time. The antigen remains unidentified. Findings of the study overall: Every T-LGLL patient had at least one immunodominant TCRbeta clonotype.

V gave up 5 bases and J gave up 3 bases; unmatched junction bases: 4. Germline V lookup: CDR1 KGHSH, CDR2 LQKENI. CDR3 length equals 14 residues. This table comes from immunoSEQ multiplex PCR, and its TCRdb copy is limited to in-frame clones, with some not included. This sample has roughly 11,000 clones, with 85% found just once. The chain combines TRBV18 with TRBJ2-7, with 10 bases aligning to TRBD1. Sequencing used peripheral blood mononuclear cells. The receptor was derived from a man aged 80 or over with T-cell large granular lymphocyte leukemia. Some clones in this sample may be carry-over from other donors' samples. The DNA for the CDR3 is TGTGCCAGCTCATCGGGACAGGGGAGCTACGAGCAGTACTTC. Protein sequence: CASSSGQGSYEQYF.